The sequence of this T cell receptor beta chain was determined in a study of blood T cell repertoires in COVID-19. About the research overall: Acute and convalescent COVID-19 samples came from the United States, Italy and Spain.

Original data processing: Reference gene primer amplification gave estimated nucleated cell counts. This table comes from immunoSEQ multiplex PCR, and its TCRdb copy is limited to in-frame clones, with some not included. D and trimming come from the DNA, and the V and J calls and clone size come from that table. The table includes 200,000 to 250,000 clones, about 87% detected once. Germline V gene lookup returns CDR1 SGHNT and CDR2 YYREEE (reference sequence). The CDR3 extends over 15 amino acids. Trimming cost V 0 bases and J 11 bases; bases outside gene matches: 13. Ages ranged from about 18 to 89 years, with residence in about two dozen US areas. Membership in each cohort depended on participant-reported clinical history.

Sequenced input: PBMCs or T cells enriched from blood (not recorded which). This sequence was found in a young man with acute COVID-19. The chain carries TRBV5-4 and TRBJ1-1, with 7 bases fitting TRBD1. The CDR3 sequence: CASSLAPGTDVVAFF. The DNA for the CDR3 is TGTGCCAGCAGCTTGGCCCCCGGGACAGATGTTGTTGCTTTCTTT. The complete variable domain, with remaining parts taken from reference TRBV5-4 and TRBJ1-1, reads ETGVTQSPTHLIKTRGQQVTLRCSSQSGHNTVSWYQQALGQGPQFIFQYYREEENGRGNFPPRFSGLQFPNYSSELNVNALELDDSALYLCASSLAPGTDVVAFFGQGTRLTVV.